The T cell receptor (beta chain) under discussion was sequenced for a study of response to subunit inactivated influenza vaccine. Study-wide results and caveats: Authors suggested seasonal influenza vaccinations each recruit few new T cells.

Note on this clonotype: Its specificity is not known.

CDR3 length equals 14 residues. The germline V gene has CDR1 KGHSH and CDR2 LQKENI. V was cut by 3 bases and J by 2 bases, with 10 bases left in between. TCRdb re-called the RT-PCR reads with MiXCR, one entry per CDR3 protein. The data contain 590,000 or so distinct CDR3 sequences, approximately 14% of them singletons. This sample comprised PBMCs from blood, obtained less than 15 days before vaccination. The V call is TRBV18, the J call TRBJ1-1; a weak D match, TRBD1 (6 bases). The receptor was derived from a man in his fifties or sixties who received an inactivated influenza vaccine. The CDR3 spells CASSPKTGNTEAFF. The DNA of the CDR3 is TGTGCCAGCTCACCGAAGACAGGAAACACTGAAGCTTTCTTT.